This T cell receptor (beta chain) was documented in a study of response to subunit inactivated influenza vaccine. This clonotype was detected a few times. A single record per CDR3 protein comes from TCRdb applying MiXCR to the RT-PCR reads. Among hundreds of thousands of distinct CDR3 sequences, 25% were seen once, and the ten largest hold 1.9%. Germline V gene lookup returns CDR1 SGDLS and CDR2 YYNGEE. The CDR3 spans 15 residues. With 3 bases removed from V and 3 bases from J, the gap between germline ends came to 12 bases. The genes are TRBV9 and TRBJ2-2, with a possible D match to TRBD1 (5 bases). Material: CD4+ T cells sorted from PBMCs, obtained 4 to 6 days after vaccination. The TCR comes from a man aged 50-59 years who received an inactivated influenza vaccine. The chain's CDR3 is CASSEVQGDTGELFF. DNA for the CDR3: TGTGCCAGCAGCGAGGTTCAAGGGGACACCGGGGAGCTGTTTTTT.